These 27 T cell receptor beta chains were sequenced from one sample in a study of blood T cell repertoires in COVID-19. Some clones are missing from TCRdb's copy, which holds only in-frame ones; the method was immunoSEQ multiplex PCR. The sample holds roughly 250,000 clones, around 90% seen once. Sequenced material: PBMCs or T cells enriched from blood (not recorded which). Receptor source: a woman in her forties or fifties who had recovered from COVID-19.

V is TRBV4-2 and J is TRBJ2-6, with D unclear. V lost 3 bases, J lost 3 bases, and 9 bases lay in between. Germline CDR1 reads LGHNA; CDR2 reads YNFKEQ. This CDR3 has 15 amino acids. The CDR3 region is CASSQPRSGANVLTF. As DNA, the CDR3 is TGTGCCAGCAGCCAGCCCCGGAGTGGGGCCAACGTCCTGACTTTC.

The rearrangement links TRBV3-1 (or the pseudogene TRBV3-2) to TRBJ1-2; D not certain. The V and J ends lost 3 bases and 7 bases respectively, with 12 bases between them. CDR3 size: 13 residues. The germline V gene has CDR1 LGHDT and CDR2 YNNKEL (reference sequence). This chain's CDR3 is CASSHGGKGGYTF. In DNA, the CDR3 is TGTGCCAGCAGCCACGGAGGGAAAGGTGGCTACACCTTC.

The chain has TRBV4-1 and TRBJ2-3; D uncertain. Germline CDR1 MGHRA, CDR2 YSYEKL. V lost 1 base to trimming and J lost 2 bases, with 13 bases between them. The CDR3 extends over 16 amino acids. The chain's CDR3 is CASSQGGAPITDTQYF. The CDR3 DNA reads TGCGCCAGCAGCCAAGGTGGAGCTCCGATCACAGATACGCAGTATTTT.

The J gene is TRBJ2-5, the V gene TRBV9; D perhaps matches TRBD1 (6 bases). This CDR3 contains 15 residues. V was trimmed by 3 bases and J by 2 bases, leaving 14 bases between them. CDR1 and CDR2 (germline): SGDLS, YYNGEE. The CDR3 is CASSAGTLLQETQYF. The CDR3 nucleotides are TGTGCCAGCAGCGCAGGGACACTTTTACAAGAGACCCAGTACTTC.

The DNA of the CDR3 is TGTGCCAGCAGGAGCGGACAGGCCGATAATTCACCCCTCCACTTT. Its protein product is CASRSGQADNSPLHF. This sequence joins TRBV2 and TRBJ1-6; TRBD1 matches 7 bases. The CDR3 totals 15 residues. Germline CDR1 and CDR2: SNHLY and FYNNEI. The V gene end was trimmed by 6 bases and the J gene end by 5 bases; junction bases not matched to a gene: 7.

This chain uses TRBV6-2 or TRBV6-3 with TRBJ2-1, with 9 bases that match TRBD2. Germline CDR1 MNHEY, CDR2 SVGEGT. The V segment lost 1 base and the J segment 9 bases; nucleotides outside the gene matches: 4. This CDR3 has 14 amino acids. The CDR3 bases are TGTGCCAGCAGTTACTTGGGACTAGCTGGTGAGCAGTTCTTC. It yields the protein CASSYLGLAGEQFF.

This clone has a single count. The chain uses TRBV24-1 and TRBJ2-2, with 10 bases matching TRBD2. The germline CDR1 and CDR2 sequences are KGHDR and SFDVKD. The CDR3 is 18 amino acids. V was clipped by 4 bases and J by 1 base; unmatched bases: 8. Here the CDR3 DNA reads TGTGCCACCAGTGAAGCCGGGACTAGCGCCTTGAACACCGGGGAGCTGTTTTTT. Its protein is CATSEAGTSALNTGELFF.

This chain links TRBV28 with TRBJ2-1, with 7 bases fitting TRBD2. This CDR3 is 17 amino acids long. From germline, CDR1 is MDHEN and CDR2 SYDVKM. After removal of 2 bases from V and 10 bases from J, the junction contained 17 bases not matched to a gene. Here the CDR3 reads CASSLIKSGAGVGEQFF. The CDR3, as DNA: TGTGCCAGCAGTTTAATCAAAAGTGGGGCGGGAGTTGGGGAGCAGTTCTTC.

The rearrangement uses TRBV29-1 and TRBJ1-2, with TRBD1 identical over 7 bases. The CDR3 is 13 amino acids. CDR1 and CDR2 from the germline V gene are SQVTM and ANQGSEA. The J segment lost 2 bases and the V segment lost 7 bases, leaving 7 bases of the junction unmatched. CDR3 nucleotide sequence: TGCAGCGCCGATATGACAGGGAACTATGGCTACACCTTC. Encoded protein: CSADMTGNYGYTF.

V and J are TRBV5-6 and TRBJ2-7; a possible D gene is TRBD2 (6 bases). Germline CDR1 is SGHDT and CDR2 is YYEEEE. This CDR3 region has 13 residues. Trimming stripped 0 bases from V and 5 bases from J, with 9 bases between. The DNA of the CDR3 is TGTGCCAGCAGCTTGGGGCGGGGTGACGAGCAGTACTTC. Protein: CASSLGRGDEQYF. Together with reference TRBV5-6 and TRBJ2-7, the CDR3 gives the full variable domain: DAGVTQSPTHLIKTRGQQVTLRCSPKSGHDTVSWYQQALGQGPQFIFQYYEEEERQRGNFPDRFSGHQFPNYSSELNVNALLLGDSALYLCASSLGRGDEQYFGPGTRLTVT.

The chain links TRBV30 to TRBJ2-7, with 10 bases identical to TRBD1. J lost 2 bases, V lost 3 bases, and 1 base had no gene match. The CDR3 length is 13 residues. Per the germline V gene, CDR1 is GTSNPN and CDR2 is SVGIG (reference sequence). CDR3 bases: TGTGCCTGGAGAGGGACAGGGGCCTACGAGCAGTACTTC. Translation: CAWRGTGAYEQYF.

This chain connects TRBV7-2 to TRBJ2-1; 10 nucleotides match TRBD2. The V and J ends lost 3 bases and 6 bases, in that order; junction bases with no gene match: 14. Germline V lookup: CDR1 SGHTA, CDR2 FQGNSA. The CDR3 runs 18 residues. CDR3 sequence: CASSFRASGSGSGNEQFF. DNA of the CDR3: TGTGCCAGCAGCTTTCGGGCTAGCGGGAGTGGGTCCGGCAATGAGCAGTTCTTC.

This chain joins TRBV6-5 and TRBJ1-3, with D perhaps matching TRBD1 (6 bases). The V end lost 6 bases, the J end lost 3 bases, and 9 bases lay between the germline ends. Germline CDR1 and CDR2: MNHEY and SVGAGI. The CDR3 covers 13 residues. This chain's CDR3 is CASSQGLGNTIYF. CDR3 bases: TGTGCCAGCAGCCAGGGGCTTGGAAACACCATATATTTT.

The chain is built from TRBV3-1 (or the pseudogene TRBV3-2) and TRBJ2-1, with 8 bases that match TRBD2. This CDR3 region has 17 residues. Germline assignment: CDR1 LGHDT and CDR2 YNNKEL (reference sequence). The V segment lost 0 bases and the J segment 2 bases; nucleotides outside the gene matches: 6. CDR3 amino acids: CASSQDSSGLAYNEQFF. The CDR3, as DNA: TGTGCCAGCAGCCAAGATTCGTCGGGACTAGCCTACAATGAGCAGTTCTTC.

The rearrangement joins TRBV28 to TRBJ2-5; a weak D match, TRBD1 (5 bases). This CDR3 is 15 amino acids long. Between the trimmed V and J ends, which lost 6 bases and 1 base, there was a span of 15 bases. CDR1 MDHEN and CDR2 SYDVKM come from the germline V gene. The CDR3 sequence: CASRPARASQETQYF. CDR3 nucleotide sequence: TGTGCCAGCAGGCCGGCCAGGGCGTCCCAAGAGACCCAGTACTTC.

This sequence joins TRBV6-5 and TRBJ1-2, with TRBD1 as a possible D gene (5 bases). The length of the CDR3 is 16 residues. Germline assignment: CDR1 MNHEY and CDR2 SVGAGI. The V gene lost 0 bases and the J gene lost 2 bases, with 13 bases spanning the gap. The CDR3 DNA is TGTGCCAGCAGTTACTCGATAGGGGCGGAGAACTATGGCTACACCTTC. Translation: CASSYSIGAENYGYTF.

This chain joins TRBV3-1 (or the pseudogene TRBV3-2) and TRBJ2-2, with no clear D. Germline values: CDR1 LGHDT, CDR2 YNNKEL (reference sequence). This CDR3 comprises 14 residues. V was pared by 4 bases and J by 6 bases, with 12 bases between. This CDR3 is CASSPRVGPGELFF. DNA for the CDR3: TGTGCCAGCAGCCCACGGGTTGGCCCCGGGGAGCTGTTTTTT.

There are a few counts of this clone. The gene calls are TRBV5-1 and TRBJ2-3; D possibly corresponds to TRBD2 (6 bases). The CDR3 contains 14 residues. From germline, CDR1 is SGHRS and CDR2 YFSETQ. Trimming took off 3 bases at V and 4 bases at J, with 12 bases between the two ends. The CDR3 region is CASSSGDFPDTQYF. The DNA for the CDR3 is TGCGCCAGCAGCTCGGGGGACTTTCCAGATACGCAGTATTTT.

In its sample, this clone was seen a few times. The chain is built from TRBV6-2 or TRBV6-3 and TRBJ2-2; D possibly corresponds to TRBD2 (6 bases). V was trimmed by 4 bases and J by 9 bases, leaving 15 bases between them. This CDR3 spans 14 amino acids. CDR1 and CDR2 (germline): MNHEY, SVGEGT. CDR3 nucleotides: TGTGCCAGCAGTTCGGGACTCCAGGTCCGGGAGCTGTTTTTT. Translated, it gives CASSSGLQVRELFF.

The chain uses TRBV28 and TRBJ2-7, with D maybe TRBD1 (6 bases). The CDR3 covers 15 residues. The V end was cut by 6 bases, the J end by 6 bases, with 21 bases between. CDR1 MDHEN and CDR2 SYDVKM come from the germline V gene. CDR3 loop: CASRSPGQPGSEQYF. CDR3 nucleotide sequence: TGTGCCAGCAGGTCTCCTGGACAGCCTGGTTCCGAGCAGTACTTC.

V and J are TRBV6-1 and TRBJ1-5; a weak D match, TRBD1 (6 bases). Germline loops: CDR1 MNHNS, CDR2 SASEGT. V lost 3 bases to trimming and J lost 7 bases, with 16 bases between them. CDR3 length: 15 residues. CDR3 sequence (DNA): TGTGCCAGCAGTGACCAGGGGATCGGCGGCCAGCCCCAGCATTTT. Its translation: CASSDQGIGGQPQHF.

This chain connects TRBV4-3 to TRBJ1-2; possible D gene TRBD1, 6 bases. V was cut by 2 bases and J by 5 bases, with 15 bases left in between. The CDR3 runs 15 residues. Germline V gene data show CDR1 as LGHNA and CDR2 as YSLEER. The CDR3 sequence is CASSQRTGSQYGYTF. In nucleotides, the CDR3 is TGCGCCAGCAGCCAAAGAACAGGGTCCCAGTATGGCTACACCTTC.

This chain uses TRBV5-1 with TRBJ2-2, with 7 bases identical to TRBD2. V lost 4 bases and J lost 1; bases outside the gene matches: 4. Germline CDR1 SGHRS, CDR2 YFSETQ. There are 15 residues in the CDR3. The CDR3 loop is CASSRSSGNTGELFF. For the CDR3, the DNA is TGCGCCAGCAGCAGGTCTAGCGGGAACACCGGGGAGCTGTTTTTT.

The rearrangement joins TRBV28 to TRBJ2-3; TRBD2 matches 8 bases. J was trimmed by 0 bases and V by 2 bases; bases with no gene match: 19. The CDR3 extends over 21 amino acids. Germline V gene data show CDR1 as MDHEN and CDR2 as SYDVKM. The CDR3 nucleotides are TGTGCCAGCAGTTTAGTTGTTAGCGGGAAGCAAACGGTCGCTAGCACAGATACGCAGTATTTT. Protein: CASSLVVSGKQTVASTDTQYF.

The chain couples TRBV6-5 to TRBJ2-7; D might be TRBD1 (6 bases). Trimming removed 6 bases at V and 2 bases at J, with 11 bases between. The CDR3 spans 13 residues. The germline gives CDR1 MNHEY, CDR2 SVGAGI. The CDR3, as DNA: TGTGCCAGCAGAAAACAGGGTACCTACGAGCAGTACTTC. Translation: CASRKQGTYEQYF.

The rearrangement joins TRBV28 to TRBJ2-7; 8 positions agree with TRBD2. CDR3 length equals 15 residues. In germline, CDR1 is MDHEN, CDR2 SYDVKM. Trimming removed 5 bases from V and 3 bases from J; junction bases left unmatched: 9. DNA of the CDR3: TGTGCCAGCAGTAGCTGGGCGGGAGGAAACTACGAGCAGTACTTC. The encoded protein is CASSSWAGGNYEQYF.

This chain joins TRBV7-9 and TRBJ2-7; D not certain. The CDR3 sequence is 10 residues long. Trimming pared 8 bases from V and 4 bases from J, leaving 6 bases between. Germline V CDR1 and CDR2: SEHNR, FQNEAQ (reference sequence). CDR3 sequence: CASGEYEQYF. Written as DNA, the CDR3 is TGTGCCAGCGGAGAATACGAGCAGTACTTC.